This T cell receptor (beta chain) was sequenced in a study of CD8 T cells in ankylosing spondylitis (dated by TCRdb to the late 2010s). Background for the entire study: The study set out to find disease-linked TCR variants by profiling T cell receptor beta repertoires in ankylosing spondylitis patients and healthy donors. The whole study cohort included 108 healthy donors and 20 to 30 ankylosing spondylitis patients. Peripheral blood was sampled, and synovial fluid was also collected from ankylosing spondylitis patients. What the research found in general, with its limitations: Some TCR beta motif variants had previously been reported in synovial fluid and blood of reactive arthritis patients, which suggested common disease-initiation mechanisms. Blood from ankylosing spondylitis patients appeared to be characterized by a TCR beta motif composed of about eight highly homologous amino acid variants. Significant enrichment of the disease-linked clones was reported in matched synovial fluid samples from ankylosing spondylitis patients. The disease-linked clones had a CD8+ phenotype and were found at relatively low frequencies in peripheral blood.

The sequencing machine was an Illumina HiSeq 2500. Quantitative 5'-RACE with molecular barcodes was the method used to prepare the TCR beta libraries. In the original analysis: A new computational method, built on a probabilistic model of VDJ rearrangement, was used to identify disease-linked TCR variants. In-frame beta chains were kept once TCRdb had trimmed the public reads at Q25 with fastp and called clones with MiXCR. Under each unique CDR3 protein, matching rows form one entry showing the most common genes and DNA. TCRdb, not the original authors, processed these V and J calls. The sample table records around 250,000 distinct CDR3 sequences; approximately 12% of these occur just once. The ten largest clones capture 6% to 8.5% of the sample. Reading from cysteine to phenylalanine, the CDR3 counts 16 amino acids. Just the 48-base CDR3 DNA is kept, in frame starting at base 1. CDR1 and CDR2, per the germline V gene, are SGHVS and FQNEAQ. V is pruned by 5 bases and J by 5 bases, leaving 11 bases of the junction without a gene match.

Ten or more counts support this clonotype. It has no known antigen specificity. Nothing much larger sits one base from this clone, and base qualities are not available. Input material: blood, either unsorted or a sorted T cell fraction (not recorded which). The receptor chain draws on TRBV7-8 and TRBJ2-3, with TRBD1 matching 9 junction bases. This clonotype was sampled from a male donor with ankylosing spondylitis or in good health (not recorded which). The CDR3 has the sequence CASSLLQGARGDTQYF. The DNA reads as follows: TGTGCCAGCAGCCTACTACAGGGGGCAAGAGGAGATACGCAGTATTTT.